This T cell receptor beta chain was captured by sequencing in a study of blood T cell repertoires in COVID-19. Study context: Sites in the United States, Italy and Spain provided acute and convalescent COVID-19 samples. Sample material is recorded as cDNA or gDNA derived from T cells, B-cell-depleted T cells, or PBMCs.

Under the authors' procedure: From reference gene primer amplification, estimates of nucleated cell counts were derived. Here immunoSEQ multiplex PCR was the method, and the copy in TCRdb shows in-frame clones only, minus some. The V and J calls and clone size are taken from that table; D and trimming were inferred from the DNA. Of over 250,000 clones listed, under 90% are singletons. This clone was recorded only once. Unmatched junction bases numbered 4, after V lost 5 bases and J lost 2 bases. The germline gives CDR1 SGHAT, CDR2 FQNNGV. The CDR3 is 14 residues long. Sequencing was carried out using peripheral blood. This sequence joins TRBV11-2 and TRBJ1-2, with 8 bases fitting TRBD1. The clonotype was recovered from a woman aged 45-60 years who had recovered from COVID-19. The chain's CDR3 is CASSLTGGNYGYTF. The CDR3 DNA sequence: TGTGCCAGCAGCCTAACAGGGGGGAACTATGGCTACACCTTC.